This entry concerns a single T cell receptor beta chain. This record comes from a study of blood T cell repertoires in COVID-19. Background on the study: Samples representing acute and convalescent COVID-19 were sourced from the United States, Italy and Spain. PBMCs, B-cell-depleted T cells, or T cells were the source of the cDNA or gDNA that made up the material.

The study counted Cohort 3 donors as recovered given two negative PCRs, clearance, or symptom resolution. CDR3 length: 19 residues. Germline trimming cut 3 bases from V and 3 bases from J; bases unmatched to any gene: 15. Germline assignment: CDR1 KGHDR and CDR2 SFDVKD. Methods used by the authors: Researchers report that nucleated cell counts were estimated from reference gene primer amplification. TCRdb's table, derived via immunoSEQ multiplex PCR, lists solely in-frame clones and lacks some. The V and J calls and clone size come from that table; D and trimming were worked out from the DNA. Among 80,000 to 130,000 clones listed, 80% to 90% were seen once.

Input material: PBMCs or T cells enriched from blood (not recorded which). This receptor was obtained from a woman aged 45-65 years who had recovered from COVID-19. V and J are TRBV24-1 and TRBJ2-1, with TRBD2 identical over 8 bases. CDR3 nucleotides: TGTGCCACCAGTGATACCACTTGGACGGCACGGGGGGGCTACAATGAGCAGTTCTTC. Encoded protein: CATSDTTWTARGGYNEQFF.